The TCR beta chain described here comes from a study of blood T cell repertoires in COVID-19. Study-level background: Acute-phase and convalescent COVID-19 samples originated in the United States, Italy and Spain. T cells, B-cell-depleted T cells, or PBMCs supplied cDNA or gDNA.

Per the original methods: Estimated nucleated cell counts came from reference gene primer amplification. Profiled with immunoSEQ multiplex PCR; TCRdb holds only in-frame clones, not every one. V and J calls and clone size follow that table, whereas D and trimming were derived from the DNA. The sample shows 25,000 to 30,000 clones, roughly 89% of them seen only once. V gave up 6 bases and J gave up 1 base, with 16 bases separating them. In germline, CDR1 is SGHTA, CDR2 FQGNSA. This CDR3 spans 16 amino acids. Sequencing input: peripheral blood. This TCR derives from a human donor with acute or convalescent COVID-19. The donor label of this sample is uncertain. The chain is built from TRBV7-2 and TRBJ2-1; the D gene is possibly TRBD2 (5 bases). The CDR3 coding sequence is TGTGCCAGCAGGCGCGGACTCAAGGCGTCCTACAATGAGCAGTTCTTC. Translated: CASRRGLKASYNEQFF. The full variable domain, completed using reference TRBV7-2 and TRBJ2-1, is GAGVSQSPSNKVTEKGKDVELRCDPISGHTALYWYRQSLGQGLEFLIYFQGNSAPDKSGLPSDRFSAERTGGSVSTLTIQRTQQEDSAVYLCASRRGLKASYNEQFFGPGTRLTVL.